Following are 10 T cell receptor beta chains from one sample sequenced in a study of cytomegalovirus exposure and HLA in healthy donors. Researchers ran the PCR with 60 Vbeta and 13 Jbeta primers. Generated by immunoSEQ multiplex PCR, the TCRdb table keeps only in-frame clones and is missing some. The table shows some 150,000 clones, with over 75% occurring only once. Source material: PBMCs. The source of these receptors is a woman between 35 and 50 years old in good health and CMV-seropositive.

This chain links TRBV15 with TRBJ2-1; unclear D gene. CDR3 length: 13 residues. With 1 base removed from V and 8 bases from J, the gap between germline ends came to 9 bases. Germline V gene sequence: CDR1 LNHNV, CDR2 YYDKDF (reference sequence). The CDR3 DNA sequence: TGTGCCACCAGCAGAGCCCCGCGTGATGAGCAGTTCTTC. It yields the protein CATSRAPRDEQFF.

The CDR3 here is CAWTYDSYLYGYTF. CDR3 DNA sequence: TGTGCCTGGACTTACGACAGCTACCTTTATGGCTACACCTTC. V and J are TRBV30 and TRBJ1-2, with a possible D match to TRBD1 (5 bases). The CDR3 consists of 14 residues. The germline V and J ends were trimmed by 4 bases and 5 bases, with 17 bases remaining between them. CDR1 and CDR2 from the germline V gene are GTSNPN and SVGIG (reference sequence).

The V and J genes are TRBV19 and TRBJ2-3, with 9 nucleotides matching TRBD1. Trimming removed 4 bases from V and 8 bases from J; junction bases left unmatched: 19. This CDR3 region has 18 residues. Germline V lookup: CDR1 LNHDA, CDR2 SQIVND (reference sequence). This chain's CDR3 is CASSRLYKDRGISGTQYF. CDR3 DNA sequence: TGTGCCAGTAGTAGACTTTATAAGGACAGGGGCATTTCTGGTACGCAGTATTTT.

This sequence joins TRBV27 and TRBJ1-1; TRBD1 aligns across 7 bases. The V gene's germline CDR1 is MNHEY and CDR2 SMNVEV (reference sequence). The CDR3 totals 15 residues. The V gene end was trimmed by 4 bases and the J gene end by 0 bases; junction bases not matched to a gene: 5. The DNA for the CDR3 is TGTGCCAGCAGTTCTCGGACAGGTATGAACACTGAAGCTTTCTTT. Amino acid sequence: CASSSRTGMNTEAFF.

This chain links TRBV4-1 with TRBJ2-1; 10 bases align to TRBD1. Germline CDR1 reads MGHRA; CDR2 reads YSYEKL. V lost 0 bases to trimming and J lost 4 bases; unmatched junction nucleotides: 15. This CDR3 contains 20 residues. CDR3 in amino acids: CASSQEGDRGAVPNYNEQFF. The CDR3 DNA reads as TGCGCCAGCAGCCAAGAAGGGGACAGGGGCGCCGTCCCTAATTACAATGAGCAGTTCTTC.

V is TRBV30 and J is TRBJ2-1; tentative D call: TRBD2 (5 bases). The germline V gene encodes CDR1 GTSNPN and CDR2 SVGIG (reference sequence). Trimming took off 0 bases at V and 3 bases at J, with 15 bases between the two ends. The CDR3 is 16 amino acids. The CDR3 reads CAWSVQTKGDYNEQFF. The CDR3 DNA reads as TGTGCCTGGAGTGTACAGACTAAGGGAGACTACAATGAGCAGTTCTTC.

The chain joins TRBV30 to TRBJ1-2; 7 bases line up with TRBD1. Trimming took 2 bases from V and 4 from J; bases not matched to a gene: 10. Per the germline V gene, CDR1 is GTSNPN and CDR2 is SVGIG (reference sequence). The CDR3 is 15 residues long. The CDR3 loop is CAWSHLLTGAYGYTF. The CDR3 DNA follows: TGTGCCTGGAGTCACCTCTTAACAGGGGCCTATGGCTACACCTTC. Together with reference TRBV30 and TRBJ1-2, the CDR3 gives the full variable domain: SQTIHQWPATLVQPVGSPLSLECTVEGTSNPNLYWYRQAAGRGLQLLFYSVGIGQISSEVPQNLSASRPQDRQFILSSKKLLLSDSGFYLCAWSHLLTGAYGYTFGSGTRLTVV.

The chain uses TRBV15 and TRBJ2-3; 8 bases map to TRBD2. This CDR3 has 15 amino acids. V gave up 4 bases and J gave up 1 base; unmatched junction bases: 4. Germline CDR1 LNHNV, CDR2 YYDKDF (reference sequence). CDR3 coding DNA: TGTGCCACCAGCACCCGAGCGGGGGGCACAGATACGCAGTATTTT. Its translation is CATSTRAGGTDTQYF. Variable domain in full (rest from reference TRBV15 and TRBJ2-3): DAMVIQNPRYQVTQFGKPVTLSCSQTLNHNVMYWYQQKSSQAPKLLFHYYDKDFNNEADTPDNFQSRRPNTSFCFLDIRSPGLGDTAMYLCATSTRAGGTDTQYFGPGTRLTVL.

This clone has only a few counts. The chain is built from TRBV7-9 and TRBJ2-7, with D possibly matching TRBD1 (6 bases). Germline V CDR1 and CDR2: SEHNR, FQNEAQ (reference sequence). The CDR3 is 13 residues long. Trimming shortened V by 5 bases and J by 8 bases, and 16 bases separated the two germline ends. The CDR3 is CASSEGKQGKQYF. The CDR3 DNA reads TGTGCCAGCAGCGAGGGGAAGCAGGGGAAGCAGTACTTC.

The gene calls are TRBV5-1 and TRBJ2-2; D may be TRBD1 (5 bases). V shed 2 bases and J shed 6 bases, with 14 bases lying between them. The germline CDR1 and CDR2 sequences are SGHRS and YFSETQ. The CDR3 extends over 15 amino acids. The CDR3: CASSFAGLNAGELFF. The DNA of the CDR3 is TGCGCCAGCAGCTTTGCAGGGCTCAACGCCGGGGAGCTGTTTTTT.